The 18 T cell receptor beta chains reported below all come from one sample, sequenced in a study of PD-1 blockade in classical Hodgkin lymphoma. Method: immunoSEQ multiplex PCR; TCRdb's copy keeps in-frame clones and lacks some. The profile shows about 61,000 clones, roughly nine tenths of them singletons. No patient escaped relapse after autologous stem cell transplantation, and brentuximab vedotin exposure varied. The sequenced sample was peripheral blood mononuclear cells (PBMCs), obtained at baseline. These receptors came from a human donor with classical Hodgkin lymphoma.

This rearrangement joins TRBV6-4 to TRBJ1-3; D is uncertain. This CDR3 comprises 18 residues. Germline V gene data show CDR1 as MRHNA and CDR2 as SNTAGT. V was trimmed by 7 bases and J by 0 bases, leaving 22 bases between them. For the CDR3, the DNA is TGTGCCAGCACGCGCGGCTCTTGGGCCCTCAGCTCTGGAAACACCATATATTTT. Translation: CASTRGSWALSSGNTIYF.

The rearrangement joins TRBV30 to TRBJ1-1; weak D call: TRBD1 (5 bases). CDR1 is GTSNPN and CDR2 is SVGIG in the germline V gene (reference sequence). The CDR3 loop spans 13 amino acids. Trimming shortened V by 2 bases and J by 8 bases, and 15 bases separated the two germline ends. In nucleotides, the CDR3 is TGTGCCTGGAGTTGGGACCCTCGGGGGGAAGCTTTCTTT. This codes for CAWSWDPRGEAFF.

This chain joins TRBV19 and TRBJ2-7; D gene ambiguous. CDR3 length: 13 residues. V lost 4 bases, J lost 0 bases, and 7 bases lay in between. Germline V lookup: CDR1 LNHDA, CDR2 SQIVND (reference sequence). The CDR3 reads CASSSGRSYEQYF. CDR3 coding DNA: TGTGCCAGTAGTAGCGGCCGCTCCTACGAGCAGTACTTC. Supplemented by reference TRBV19 and TRBJ2-7, the full variable domain reads DGGITQSPKYLFRKEGQNVTLSCEQNLNHDAMYWYRQDPGQGLRLIYYSQIVNDFQKGDIAEGYSVSREKKESFPLTVTSAQKNPTAFYLCASSSGRSYEQYFGPGTRLTVT.

This chain links TRBV25-1 with TRBJ1-1; D gene unclear. The CDR3 loop spans 11 amino acids. Germline CDR1 MGHDK, CDR2 SYGVNS. V shed 8 bases and J shed 5 bases, with 9 bases lying between them. CDR3 bases: TGTGCCAGCGGTATAGGGACTGAAGCTTTCTTT. Translated: CASGIGTEAFF.

The rearrangement joins TRBV7-9 to TRBJ2-5; D may be TRBD1 (6 bases). The CDR3 is made up of 14 amino acids. V dropped 4 bases and J dropped 1 base, with 10 bases sitting between them. Germline loops: CDR1 SEHNR, CDR2 FQNEAQ (reference sequence). CDR3 nucleotide sequence: TGTGCCAGCAGCTCCCGGGACATCCAAGAGACCCAGTACTTC. Translating it yields CASSSRDIQETQYF.

This rearrangement joins TRBV11-2 to TRBJ2-2, with TRBD1 matching 7 bases. Germline V lookup: CDR1 SGHAT, CDR2 FQNNGV. Trimming took 5 bases from V and 6 from J; bases not matched to a gene: 3. This CDR3 spans 13 amino acids. CDR3 nucleotide sequence: TGTGCCAGCAGCGAACAGGGGTCCGGGGAGCTGTTTTTT. Protein product: CASSEQGSGELFF.

The genes are TRBV5-1 and TRBJ2-7; the D is unclear. V shed 0 bases and J shed 6 bases, with 19 bases lying between them. Per the germline V gene, CDR1 is SGHRS and CDR2 is YFSETQ. There are 16 residues in the CDR3. DNA for the CDR3: TGCGCCAGCAGCTTGGCCGGAACCTCTAAAGCCAGCGAGCAGTACTTC. This sequence encodes CASSLAGTSKASEQYF.

The rearrangement joins TRBV5-6 to TRBJ2-3; TRBD1 aligns across 10 bases. The J segment lost 0 bases and the V segment lost 0 bases, leaving 7 bases of the junction unmatched. Germline V gene lookup returns CDR1 SGHDT and CDR2 YYEEEE. The CDR3 has 18 amino acids. This chain's CDR3 is CASSLGRDRGTSTDTQYF. As DNA, the CDR3 is TGTGCCAGCAGCTTGGGCCGGGACAGGGGTACTAGCACAGATACGCAGTATTTT.

CDR3 sequence reads: CASGSGTQYF. Written as DNA, the CDR3 is TGTGCCAGCGGCTCGGGAACGCAGTATTTT. V usage is TRBV27 and J usage is TRBJ2-3; D may be TRBD2 (5 bases). Per germline, CDR1 MNHEY and CDR2 SMNVEV (reference sequence). The CDR3 runs to 10 residues. Trimming took off 8 bases at V and 9 bases at J, with 9 bases between the two ends.

The V gene is TRBV28, the J gene TRBJ1-5; perhaps TRBD1 as D (5 bases). The germline CDR1 and CDR2 sequences are MDHEN and SYDVKM. CDR3 size: 15 residues. V dropped 6 bases and J dropped 5 bases, with 17 bases sitting between them. This CDR3 reads CASSPLHGGDQPQHF. Written as DNA, the CDR3 is TGTGCCAGCAGCCCGCTACATGGGGGGGATCAGCCCCAGCATTTT. The full variable domain, its missing parts supplied by reference TRBV28 and TRBJ1-5, is DVKVTQSSRYLVKRTGEKVFLECVQDMDHENMFWYRQDPGLGLRLIYFSYDVKMKEKGDIPEGYSVSREKKERFSLILESASTNQTSMYLCASSPLHGGDQPQHFGDGTRLSIL.

This clone was detected only once. This rearrangement joins TRBV16 to TRBJ1-1; D is perhaps TRBD1 (6 bases). With 4 bases removed from V and 8 bases from J, the gap between germline ends came to 14 bases. The CDR3 contains 13 residues. The germline V gene encodes CDR1 KGHSY and CDR2 FQNENV. The CDR3 sequence is CASSRTVDREAFF. Here the CDR3 DNA reads TGTGCCAGCAGCCGGACCGTGGACAGAGAAGCTTTCTTT.

This chain connects TRBV14 to TRBJ2-5, with TRBD2 as a possible D gene (5 bases). CDR3 length: 18 amino acids. Germline CDR1 is SGHDN and CDR2 is FVKESK. The V end lost 2 bases, the J end lost 4 bases, and 23 bases lay between the germline ends. Written as DNA, the CDR3 is TGTGCCAGCAGCCAAACCCCCTTCTCCAGGCCCGAGGGAGAGACCCAGTACTTC. It translates to CASSQTPFSRPEGETQYF.

The chain carries TRBV27 and TRBJ2-5; a possible D gene is TRBD1 (6 bases). The CDR3 totals 14 residues. Germline lookup yields CDR1 MNHEY and CDR2 SMNVEV (reference sequence). V lost 2 bases, J lost 2 bases, and 9 bases lay in between. DNA of the CDR3: TGTGCCAGCAGTTTAAGTAGGGGGCAAGAGACCCAGTACTTC. Translation: CASSLSRGQETQYF.

This clone was detected a few times. The chain links TRBV5-1 to TRBJ1-5, with 9 bases fitting TRBD1. Unmatched junction bases numbered 13, after V lost 4 bases and J lost 5 bases. The CDR3 length is 17 residues. Germline loops: CDR1 SGHRS, CDR2 YFSETQ. The CDR3 DNA reads TGCGCCAGCAGCCTTCCGGGACAGGGTCACCCTGATCAGCCCCAGCATTTT. Its translation: CASSLPGQGHPDQPQHF.

The V call is TRBV12-1, the J call TRBJ2-5; the table's D call TRBD1 went unverified against the DNA. TRBV12-1 is labeled a pseudogene. CDR3 length: 15 residues. The CDR3 is CASSPSRDTQETQYF. As DNA, the CDR3 is TGTGCCAGCAGCCCATCCCGGGACACTCAAGAGACCCAGTACTTC.

V usage is TRBV11-2 and J usage is TRBJ1-3; unclear D gene. Germline assignment: CDR1 SGHAT and CDR2 FQNNGV. Between the trimmed V and J ends, which lost 3 bases and 1 base, there was a span of 7 bases. The CDR3 has 14 amino acids. The CDR3 sequence is CASSLGSSGNTIYF. CDR3 DNA sequence: TGTGCCAGCAGCTTGGGATCATCTGGAAACACCATATATTTT.

The chain uses TRBV27 and TRBJ2-1, with D unresolved. V was trimmed by 5 bases and J by 0 bases, leaving 14 bases between them. This CDR3 region has 16 residues. The germline CDR1 and CDR2 sequences are MNHEY and SMNVEV (reference sequence). The CDR3 spells CASSPLRSYSYNEQFF. The CDR3, as DNA: TGTGCCAGCAGTCCCTTGCGGAGCTACTCCTACAATGAGCAGTTCTTC.

This clone was detected once. V and J are TRBV5-1 and TRBJ2-2, with 10 bases matching TRBD1. The V segment lost 2 bases and the J segment 5 bases; nucleotides outside the gene matches: 6. The germline CDR1 and CDR2 sequences are SGHRS and YFSETQ. The CDR3 has 16 residues. The CDR3 coding sequence is TGCGCCAGCAGCTTCACCGGGACAGGGGAAACCGGGGAGCTGTTTTTT. This gives the protein CASSFTGTGETGELFF.